A selection of T cell receptor beta chains follows, all from one sample in a study of long-term antiretroviral therapy in people with HIV. The method was immunoSEQ multiplex PCR; TCRdb's version includes in-frame clones alone and lacks a portion of them. The table has 20,000 to 25,000 clones, 70% to 80% seen once. The starting material was unsorted PBMCs, obtained around 1.8 years before starting antiretroviral therapy. These receptors all come from a woman aged 40-49 years with HIV. The CDR3 runs from the conserved cysteine through the conserved F or W. A D gene is named only where the DNA matches it firmly. Expanded clones get a size class; other rows say once, few or many, or leave the size out.

j_gene	d_gene	abundance	len	v_gene	CDR3nt	CDR3aa
TRBJ2-7	-	-	15	TRBV6-1	TGTGCCAGCAGCTTGGGCCTGGGAAGGGACTACGAGCAGTACTTC	CASSLGLGRDYEQYF
TRBJ1-2	-	-	11	TRBV20-1	TGCAGTGCTAGGGGACATCTTGGCTACACCTTC	CSARGHLGYTF
TRBJ2-5	TRBD2	-	16	TRBV7-2	TGTGCCAGCAGCTTAGCGGCTAGCGGGGGGCAAGAGACCCAGTACTTC	CASSLAASGGQETQYF
TRBJ2-7	TRBD1	few	14	TRBV7-9	TGTGCCAGCAGAGAACTGGGACAGCCCTACGAGCAGTACTTC	CASRELGQPYEQYF
TRBJ1-2	-	-	16	TRBV6-5	TGTGCCAGCAGTTACCTCTCTCGAGGGGCCCTCTCTGGCTACACCTTC	CASSYLSRGALSGYTF
TRBJ2-7	-	-	15	TRBV11-2	TGTGCCAGCAGCCTGGACCCGATCCCATCCTACGAGCAGTACTTC	CASSLDPIPSYEQYF
TRBJ2-7	-	-	13	TRBV5-6	TGTGCCAGCAGCTTGGCAGGCCCCTACGAGCAGTACTTC	CASSLAGPYEQYF
TRBJ1-6	TRBD1	-	15	TRBV11-3	TGTGCCAGCAGCTCCGAAGGGACAGGGGGTCCACCCCTCCACTTT	CASSSEGTGGPPLHF
TRBJ1-1	-	-	11	TRBV30	TGTGCCTGGAGGACAGGCACTGAAGCTTTCTTT	CAWRTGTEAFF
TRBJ2-5	TRBD1	once	16	TRBV10-2	TGCGCCAGCATGAGGGGGCTGACCAAGCCCGGGGAGACCCAGTACTTC	CASMRGLTKPGETQYF
TRBJ2-7	-	few	14	TRBV27	TGTGCCAGCAGTTTTTCACAGGCGGACTACGAGCAGTACTTC	CASSFSQADYEQYF
TRBJ2-3	TRBD2	-	14	TRBV5-5	TGTGCCAGCAGCTTCCCCCAGGCGGGAGACACGCAGTATTTT	CASSFPQAGDTQYF
TRBJ2-3	-	-	18	TRBV4-1	TGCGCCAGCAGCCAAGTAGCCCCATTTGGGGAGTACACAGATACGCAGTATTTT	CASSQVAPFGEYTDTQYF
TRBJ2-1	-	-	14	TRBV5-8	TGTGCCAGCAGCTTGGACGGGAACTACAATGAGCAGTTCTTC	CASSLDGNYNEQFF
TRBJ1-2	-	-	11	TRBV5-6	TGTGCCAGCAGCTTGCGGGATGGCTACACCTTC	CASSLRDGYTF
TRBJ2-7	TRBD1	-	15	TRBV5-4	TGTGCCAGCAGCCCGGACAGGGGGAAGTCCTACGAGCAGTACTTC	CASSPDRGKSYEQYF
TRBJ1-5	-	-	13	TRBV27	TGTGCCAGCAGTTTCGACGAAGGTCAGCCCCAGCATTTT	CASSFDEGQPQHF
TRBJ2-7	-	-	15	TRBV9	TGTGCCAGCAGCGCCTATCCGACCAACCCCGGAGAGCAGTACTTC	CASSAYPTNPGEQYF
TRBJ1-2	-	-	14	TRBV11-2	TGTGCCAGCAGCTTAGTCGGTATGGCCTATGGCTACACCTTC	CASSLVGMAYGYTF
TRBJ2-7	-	few	15	TRBV7-6	TGTGCCAGCAGCTTAGAAGCTAGCGAGGCCTACGAGCAGTACTTC	CASSLEASEAYEQYF
TRBJ1-2	TRBD1	-	14	TRBV29-1	TGCAGCGTCGGAGGGGGACAGGGAAACTATGGCTACACCTTC	CSVGGGQGNYGYTF
TRBJ1-6	-	-	12	TRBV5-4	TGTGCCAGCTATTCGGATAATTCACCCCTCCACTTT	CASYSDNSPLHF
TRBJ1-1	-	-	16	TRBV5-1	TGCGCCAGCAGCCGGGGGAACGTGGACAGTAACACTGAAGCTTTCTTT	CASSRGNVDSNTEAFF
TRBJ1-5	-	-	13	TRBV6-4	TGTGCCAGCAGTTGGGACGGGAATCAGCCCCAGCATTTT	CASSWDGNQPQHF
TRBJ2-7	-	few	14	TRBV4-3	TGCGCCAGCAGCCTCCGGGACGGGCCTTACGAGCAGTACTTC	CASSLRDGPYEQYF
TRBJ2-1	TRBD2	-	15	TRBV5-5	TGTGCCAGCAGCTTTTCTAGCGGGAGGGCCGGTGAGCAGTTCTTC	CASSFSSGRAGEQFF
TRBJ2-3	-	-	14	TRBV2	TGTGCCAGCAATAAGGGTTATGGCACAGATACGCAGTATTTT	CASNKGYGTDTQYF
TRBJ2-1	-	-	11	TRBV20-1	TGCAGTACCAAGACCTACAATGAGCAGTTCTTC	CSTKTYNEQFF
TRBJ1-5	-	-	15	TRBV27	TGTGCCAGCAGTTTTATAGGACGGAAGAATCAGCCCCAGCATTTT	CASSFIGRKNQPQHF
TRBJ2-1	TRBD2	-	15	TRBV13	TGTGCCAGCAGCTACCGGACTAGCGGGGGGGGTGAGCAGTTCTTC	CASSYRTSGGGEQFF
TRBJ1-4	TRBD1	once	14	TRBV11-3	TGTGCCAGCAGTCGACAGGGGGGTTATGAAAAACTGTTTTTT	CASSRQGGYEKLFF
TRBJ2-7	-	once	15	TRBV4-2	TGTGCCAGCAGCCCGCTGTCTAGTCAGACCTACGAGCAGTACTTC	CASSPLSSQTYEQYF
TRBJ1-1	TRBD1	-	13	TRBV29-1	TGCAGCGTGGTTAGACAGGGAGGCACTGAAGCTTTCTTT	CSVVRQGGTEAFF
TRBJ2-7	-	few	13	TRBV21-1	TGTGCCAGCAGCGGTGGGCTAGCGGGCGAGCAGTACTTC	CASSGGLAGEQYF
TRBJ1-6	-	-	15	TRBV27	TGTGCCAGCAGTGAAGGGGGCTCCTATAATTCACCCCTCCACTTT	CASSEGGSYNSPLHF
TRBJ2-7	-	few	12	TRBV7-2	TGTGCCAGCGGATTCGCGTACTACGAGCAGTACTTC	CASGFAYYEQYF
TRBJ2-7	TRBD1	-	15	TRBV7-2	TGTGCCAGCAGCGACGGGACAGGGAGGGCCTACGAGCAGTACTTC	CASSDGTGRAYEQYF